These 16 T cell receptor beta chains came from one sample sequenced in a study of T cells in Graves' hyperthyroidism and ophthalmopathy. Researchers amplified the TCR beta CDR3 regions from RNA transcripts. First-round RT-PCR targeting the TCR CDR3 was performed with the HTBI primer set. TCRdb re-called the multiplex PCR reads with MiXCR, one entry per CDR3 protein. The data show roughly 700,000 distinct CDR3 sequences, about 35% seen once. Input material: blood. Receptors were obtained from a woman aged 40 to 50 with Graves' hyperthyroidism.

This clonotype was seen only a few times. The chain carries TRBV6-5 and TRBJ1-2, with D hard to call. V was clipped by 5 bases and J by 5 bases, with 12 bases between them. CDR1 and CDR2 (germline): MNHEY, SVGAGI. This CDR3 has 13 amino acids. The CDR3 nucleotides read TGTGCCAGCAGTCAACTACTAGGTTATGGCTACACCTTC. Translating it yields CASSQLLGYGYTF.

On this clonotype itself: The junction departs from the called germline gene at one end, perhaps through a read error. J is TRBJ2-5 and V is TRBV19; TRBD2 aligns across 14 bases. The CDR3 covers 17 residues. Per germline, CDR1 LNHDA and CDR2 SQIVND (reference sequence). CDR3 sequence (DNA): TGCGCCAGCAGCCCAAAAGGGACTAGCGGGGGTATTGAGACCCAGTACTTC. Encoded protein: CASSPKGTSGGIETQYF. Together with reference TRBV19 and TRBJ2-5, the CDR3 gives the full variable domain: DGGITQSPKYLFRKEGQNVTLSCEQNLNHDAMYWYRQDPGQGLRLIYYSQIVNDFQKGDIAEGYSVSREKKESFPLTVTSAQKNPTAFYLCASSPKGTSGGIETQYFGPGTRLLVL.

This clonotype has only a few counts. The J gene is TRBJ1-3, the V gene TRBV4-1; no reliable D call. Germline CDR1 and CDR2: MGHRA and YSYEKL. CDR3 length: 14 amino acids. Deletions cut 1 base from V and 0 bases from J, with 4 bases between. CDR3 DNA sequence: TGCGCCAGCAGCCAAGTACTCTCTGGAAACACCATATATTTT. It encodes CASSQVLSGNTIYF.

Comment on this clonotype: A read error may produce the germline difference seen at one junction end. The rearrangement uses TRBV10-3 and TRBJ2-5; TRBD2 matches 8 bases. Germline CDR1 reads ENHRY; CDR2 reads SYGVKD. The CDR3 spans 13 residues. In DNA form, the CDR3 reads TGCGCCATCAGTGTAGCGGGGAAAGAGACCCAGTACTTC. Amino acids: CAISVAGKETQYF.

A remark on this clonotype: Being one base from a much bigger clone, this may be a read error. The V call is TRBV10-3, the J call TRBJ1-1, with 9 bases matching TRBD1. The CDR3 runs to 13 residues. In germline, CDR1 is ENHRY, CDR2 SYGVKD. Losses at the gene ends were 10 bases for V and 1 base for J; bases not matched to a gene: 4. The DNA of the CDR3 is TGTGCCACCCGGGACAGGGAGAACACTGAAGCTTTCTTT. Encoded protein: CATRDRENTEAFF.

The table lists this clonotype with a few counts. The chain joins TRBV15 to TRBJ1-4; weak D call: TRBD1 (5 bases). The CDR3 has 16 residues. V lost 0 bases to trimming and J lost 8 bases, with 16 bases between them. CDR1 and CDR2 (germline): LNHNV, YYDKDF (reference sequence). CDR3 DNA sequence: TGTGCCACCAGCAGAGATCTGGCAGGGCTACGCGAAAAACTGTTTTTT. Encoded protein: CATSRDLAGLREKLFF.

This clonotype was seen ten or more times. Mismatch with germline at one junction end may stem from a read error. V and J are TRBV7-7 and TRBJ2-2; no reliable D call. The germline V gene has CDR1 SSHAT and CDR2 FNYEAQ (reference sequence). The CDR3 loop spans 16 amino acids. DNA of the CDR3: TGTGCTAGCAGCTTATTGTCCCCCGGGAACACCGGGGAGCTGTTTTTT. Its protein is CASSLLSPGNTGELFF.

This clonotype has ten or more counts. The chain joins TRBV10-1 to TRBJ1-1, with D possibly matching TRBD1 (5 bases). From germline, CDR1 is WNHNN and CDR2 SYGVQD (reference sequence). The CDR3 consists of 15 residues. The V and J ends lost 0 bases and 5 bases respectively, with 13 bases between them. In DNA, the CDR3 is TGCGCCAGCAGTGAGTCTATCCAGGGTGCAACTGAAGCTTTCTTT. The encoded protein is CASSESIQGATEAFF.

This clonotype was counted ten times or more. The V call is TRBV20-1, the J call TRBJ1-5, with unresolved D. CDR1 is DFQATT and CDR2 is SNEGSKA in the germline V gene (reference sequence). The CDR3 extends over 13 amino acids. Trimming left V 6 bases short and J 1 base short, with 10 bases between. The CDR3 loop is CSAMTASNQPQHF. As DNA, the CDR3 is TGCAGTGCCATGACCGCGAGCAATCAGCCCCAGCATTTT.

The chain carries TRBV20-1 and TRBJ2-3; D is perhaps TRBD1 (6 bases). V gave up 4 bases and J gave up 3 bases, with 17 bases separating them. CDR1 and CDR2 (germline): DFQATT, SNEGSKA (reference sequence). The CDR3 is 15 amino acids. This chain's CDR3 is CSATVQGVTTDTQYF. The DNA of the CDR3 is TGCAGTGCTACGGTACAGGGCGTTACAACAGATACGCAGTATTTT.

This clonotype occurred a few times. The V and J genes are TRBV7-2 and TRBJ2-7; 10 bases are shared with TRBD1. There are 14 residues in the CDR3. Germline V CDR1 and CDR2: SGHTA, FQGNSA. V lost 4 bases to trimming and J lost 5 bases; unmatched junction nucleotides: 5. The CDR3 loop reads CASSSGQGTHEQYF. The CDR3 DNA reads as TGTGCCAGCAGCTCGGGACAGGGGACCCACGAGCAGTACTTC.

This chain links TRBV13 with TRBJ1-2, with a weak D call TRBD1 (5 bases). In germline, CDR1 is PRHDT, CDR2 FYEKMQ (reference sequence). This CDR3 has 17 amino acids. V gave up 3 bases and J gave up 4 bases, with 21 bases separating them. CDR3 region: CASSFSSWTQEGYGYTF. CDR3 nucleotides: TGTGCCAGCAGCTTTTCATCCTGGACACAAGAAGGCTATGGCTACACCTTC.

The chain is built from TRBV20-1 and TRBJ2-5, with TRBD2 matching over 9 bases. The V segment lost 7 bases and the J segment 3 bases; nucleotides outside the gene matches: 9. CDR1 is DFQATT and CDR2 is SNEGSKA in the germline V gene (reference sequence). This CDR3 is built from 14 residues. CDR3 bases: TGCAGTGAGGCGGGGCTAGCGGGGAAAGAGACCCAGTACTTC. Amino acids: CSEAGLAGKETQYF.

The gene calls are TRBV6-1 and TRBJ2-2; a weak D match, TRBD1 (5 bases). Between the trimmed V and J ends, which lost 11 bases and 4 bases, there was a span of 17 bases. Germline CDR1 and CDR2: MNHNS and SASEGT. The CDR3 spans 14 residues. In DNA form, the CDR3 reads TGTGCCTGGAGTGTACCAGGGTTCACCGGGGAGCTGTTTTTT. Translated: CAWSVPGFTGELFF.

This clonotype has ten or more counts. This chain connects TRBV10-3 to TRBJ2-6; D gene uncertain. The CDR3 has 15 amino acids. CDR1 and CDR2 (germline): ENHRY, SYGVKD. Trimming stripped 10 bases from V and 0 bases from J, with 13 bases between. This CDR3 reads CATVGEASGANVLTF. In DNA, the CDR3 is TGTGCCACCGTGGGTGAGGCCTCTGGGGCCAACGTCCTGACTTTC.

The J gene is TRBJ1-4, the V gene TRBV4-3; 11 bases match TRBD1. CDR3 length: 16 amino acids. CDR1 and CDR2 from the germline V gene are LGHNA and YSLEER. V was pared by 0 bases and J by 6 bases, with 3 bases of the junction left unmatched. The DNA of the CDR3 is TGCGCCAGCAGCCAAGATCCGGGACAGGGGGATGAAAAACTGTTTTTT. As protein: CASSQDPGQGDEKLFF.